This passage covers 22 T cell receptor beta chains from one sample sequenced in a study of response to subunit inactivated influenza vaccine (dated by TCRdb to the late 2010s). The protocol used for the library was RT-PCR. These reads were obtained on an Illumina HiSeq 2500. The public reads were quality trimmed at Q25 with fastp and then assembled into clones with MiXCR by TCRdb, keeping productive beta chains. Every CDR3 protein is listed once, alongside the most common genes and DNA of its rows. The table for this sample lists a few hundred thousand distinct CDR3 sequences; 14% of them were counted only once. The top ten clones comprise around 10% of the sample. Sample: PBMCs from blood, taken approximately 12 days after vaccination. The source is a man between 45 and 60 years old who received an inactivated influenza vaccine. Donor details come from another sample of the same person, matched by shared clones.

This clonotype was seen ten or more times. This chain uses TRBV5-1 with TRBJ1-2; D uncertain. V lost 0 bases and J 4 bases, leaving 13 bases between the germline ends. CDR1 is SGHRS and CDR2 is YFSETQ in the germline V gene. The CDR3 is made up of 15 amino acids. The CDR3 DNA reads as TGCGCCAGCAGCTTGGGACTCGTCAAGTCCTATGGCTACACCTTC. Amino acids: CASSLGLVKSYGYTF.

Concerning this clonotype itself: A single base separates this from a much larger clone, so it may be a read error. This chain joins TRBV2 and TRBJ1-5; maybe TRBD1 (6 bases). The ends were cut back, 5 bases at V and 2 bases at J, with 7 bases in the middle. Germline V gene lookup returns CDR1 SNHLY and CDR2 FYNNEI. This CDR3 spans 13 amino acids. The CDR3 DNA reads TGTGCCAGCAGTACAGGGCGCAATCAGCCCCAGCATTTT. Protein product: CASSTGRNQPQHF.

The chain couples TRBV2 to TRBJ2-1, with TRBD1 as a possible D gene (5 bases). With 7 bases removed from V and 5 bases from J, the gap between germline ends came to 9 bases. The germline CDR1 and CDR2 sequences are SNHLY and FYNNEI. This CDR3 is built from 12 residues. The CDR3 DNA sequence: TGTGCCAGCAAGGACAACAACAATGAGCAGTTCTTC. The encoded protein is CASKDNNNEQFF. Drawing the rest from reference TRBV2 and TRBJ2-1, the complete variable domain is EPEVTQTPSHQVTQMGQEVILRCVPISNHLYFYWYRQILGQKVEFLVSFYNNEISEKSEIFDDQFSVERPDGSNFTLKIRSTKLEDSAMYFCASKDNNNEQFFGPGTRLTVL.

CDR3: CATSRDYRELSSRGETHTDTQYF. In nucleotides, the CDR3 is TGTGCCACCAGCAGAGATTACCGCGAGCTTTCCTCGCGGGGGGAAACACACACAGATACGCAGTATTTT. The V and J genes are TRBV15 and TRBJ2-3; the match to TRBD2 covers 8 bases. V lost 0 bases to trimming and J lost 2 bases; unmatched junction nucleotides: 25. Looked up from germline, CDR1 is LNHNV and CDR2 is YYDKDF (reference sequence). The CDR3 is made up of 23 amino acids. The variable domain in full, with the rest retrieved from reference TRBV15 and TRBJ2-3, is DAMVIQNPRYQVTQFGKPVTLSCSQTLNHNVMYWYQQKSSQAPKLLFHYYDKDFNNEADTPDNFQSRRPNTSFCFLDIRSPGLGDTAMYLCATSRDYRELSSRGETHTDTQYFGPGTRLTVL.

As DNA, the CDR3 is TGTGCCAGCAGCTTGCCAGGGCGGGGGGGCTACAATGAGCAGTTCTTC. Translation gives CASSLPGRGGYNEQFF. The chain has TRBV7-9 and TRBJ2-1; TRBD2 agrees at 9 bases. There are 16 residues in the CDR3. Germline assignment: CDR1 SEHNR and CDR2 FQNEAQ (reference sequence). V was pared by 3 bases and J by 3 bases, with 6 bases of the junction left unmatched.

Only one count was recorded for this clonotype. The junction shows a germline mismatch at one end, possibly a read error. This chain joins TRBV28 and TRBJ2-7; 11 bases are shared with TRBD2. Germline V gene lookup returns CDR1 MDHEN and CDR2 SYDVKM. The CDR3 is 14 amino acids. CDR3 sequence reads: CASSSPGLAVEKYF. The CDR3 DNA reads TGTGCCAGCAGTTCTCCGGGACTAGCGGTCGAGAAGTACTTC.

The chain employs TRBV20-1 and TRBJ1-4, with D possibly matching TRBD1 (6 bases). The CDR3 loop spans 15 amino acids. Deletions cut 0 bases from V and 4 bases from J, with 12 bases between. CDR1 and CDR2 (germline): DFQATT, SNEGSKA (reference sequence). The CDR3 protein is CSAREGRTVNEKLFF. The DNA of the CDR3 is TGCAGTGCTAGAGAGGGTCGGACAGTTAATGAAAAACTGTTTTTT.

Concerning this clonotype: At one of its ends the junction is not consistent with the germline gene, which may arise from a read error. The chain uses TRBV12-3 or TRBV12-4 and TRBJ2-1, with 7 bases aligning to TRBD1. This CDR3 has 21 residues. The CDR3 loop is CASSFSPDREESEAVGNEQSF. The CDR3 nucleotides read TGTGCCAGCAGTTTTAGCCCTGACAGGGAAGAATCGGAGGCAGTCGGGAATGAGCAGTCCTTC.

This clonotype was counted between two and nine times. The chain joins TRBV29-1 to TRBJ1-1; D not resolved. Germline CDR1 and CDR2: SQVTM and ANQGSEA. The CDR3 extends over 12 amino acids. V gave up 3 bases and J gave up 1 base, with 6 bases separating them. The CDR3 spells CSVDSGNTEAFF. The DNA for the CDR3 is TGCAGCGTTGATTCAGGGAACACTGAAGCTTTCTTT.

The chain combines TRBV29-1 with TRBJ2-5; 11 positions match TRBD1. The ends lost 4 bases at V and 2 bases at J; junction bases unmatched: 6. The germline V gene encodes CDR1 SQVTM and CDR2 ANQGSEA. This CDR3 is 15 amino acids long. In DNA, the CDR3 is TGCAGCGTTGCTGGGGACAGGGGGATTCAAGAGACCCAGTACTTC. This gives the protein CSVAGDRGIQETQYF. The full variable domain, with the rest looked up from reference TRBV29-1 and TRBJ2-5, is SAVISQKPSRDICQRGTSLTIQCQVDSQVTMMFWYRQQPGQSLTLIATANQGSEATYESGFVIDKFPISRPNLTFSTLTVSNMSPEDSSIYLCSVAGDRGIQETQYFGPGTRLLVL.

This clonotype was detected only a few times. The rearrangement joins TRBV19 to TRBJ1-5; 8 nucleotides line up with TRBD1. V was clipped by 7 bases and J by 12 bases; unmatched bases: 11. Germline loops: CDR1 LNHDA, CDR2 SQIVND (reference sequence). The CDR3 has 13 amino acids. CDR3 protein: CASTEPDRGGQHF. CDR3 in DNA: TGTGCCAGTACCGAACCTGACAGGGGCGGCCAGCATTTT. The full variable domain, in which reference TRBV19 and TRBJ1-5 provide the parts outside the CDR3, is DGGITQSPKYLFRKEGQNVTLSCEQNLNHDAMYWYRQDPGQGLRLIYYSQIVNDFQKGDIAEGYSVSREKKESFPLTVTSAQKNPTAFYLCASTEPDRGGQHFGDGTRLSIL.

The CDR3 reads CASSRLPGRWSTGELFF. CDR3 DNA sequence: TGTGCCAGCAGCAGACTTCCGGGACGCTGGTCCACCGGGGAGCTGTTTTTT. The chain couples TRBV5-5 to TRBJ2-2, with D perhaps given as TRBD1 or TRBD2 (5 bases each). V was trimmed by 4 bases and J by 4 bases, leaving 20 bases between them. CDR1 SGHKS and CDR2 YYEKEE come from the germline V gene (reference sequence). The CDR3 length is 17 residues.

The rearrangement uses TRBV4-2 and TRBJ2-7; 7 positions match TRBD1. The J segment lost 2 bases and the V segment lost 6 bases, leaving 10 bases of the junction unmatched. The CDR3 spans 15 residues. Germline V CDR1 and CDR2: LGHNA, YNFKEQ. CDR3 sequence reads: CASSLTGELTYEQYF. The DNA of the CDR3 is TGTGCCAGCAGTCTAACAGGGGAATTAACCTACGAGCAGTACTTC.

This clonotype was detected only a few times. This chain links TRBV7-9 with TRBJ2-3, with 13 bases matching TRBD2. V dropped 7 bases and J dropped 4; count of bases not matched to a gene: 5. In germline, CDR1 is SEHNR, CDR2 FQNEAQ (reference sequence). The CDR3 length is 15 residues. The CDR3 loop reads CASISLAGGSDTQYF. In DNA, the CDR3 is TGTGCCAGCATATCACTAGCGGGGGGGTCAGATACGCAGTATTTT.

This clonotype occurred a few times. This chain links TRBV27 with TRBJ1-6, with D perhaps matching TRBD1 (6 bases). Between the trimmed V and J ends, which lost 5 bases and 8 bases, there was a span of 16 bases. This CDR3 is 15 amino acids long. CDR1 and CDR2 from the germline V gene are MNHEY and SMNVEV (reference sequence). CDR3 in DNA: TGTGCCAGCAGTATTGGGGCGGGGGCGTATTCACCCCTCCACTTT. Translating it yields CASSIGAGAYSPLHF.

In its sample, this clonotype was seen many times. The chain uses TRBV29-1 and TRBJ2-7; TRBD1 aligns across 9 bases. CDR1 is SQVTM and CDR2 is ANQGSEA in the germline V gene. The junction had 10 bases not matched to a gene; V was cut back by 7 bases and J by 3 bases. The CDR3 runs 14 residues. CDR3 DNA: TGCAGCGCCGGGGCTGGGACAGGGCACTACGAGCAGTACTTC. Translation: CSAGAGTGHYEQYF.

Ten or more counts support this clonotype. The chain joins TRBV29-1 to TRBJ1-5, with D perhaps TRBD1 (5 bases). V lost 4 bases and J 4 bases, leaving 11 bases between the germline ends. The CDR3 spans 13 residues. The germline V gene has CDR1 SQVTM and CDR2 ANQGSEA. The CDR3 loop reads CSVGAGINQPQHF. In nucleotides, the CDR3 is TGCAGCGTTGGGGCAGGGATAAATCAGCCCCAGCATTTT.

The V and J genes are TRBV4-2 and TRBJ2-1, with D unresolved. Trimming cost V 5 bases and J 5 bases, with 13 bases left between them. CDR3 length: 14 residues. In germline, CDR1 is LGHNA, CDR2 YNFKEQ. CDR3 residues: CASSGPPYHNEQFF. CDR3 coding DNA: TGTGCCAGCAGCGGCCCTCCATACCACAATGAGCAGTTCTTC.

This clonotype was seen only a few times. The V gene is TRBV5-1, the J gene TRBJ2-2; D remains unclear. CDR1 and CDR2 from the germline V gene are SGHRS and YFSETQ. The CDR3 has 14 residues. The V end lost 0 bases, the J end lost 6 bases, and 9 bases lay between the germline ends. The CDR3 DNA is TGCGCCAGCAGCTTGGACACTCCCTCCGGGGAGCTGTTTTTT. Protein sequence: CASSLDTPSGELFF.

This clonotype was seen at least ten times. The chain uses TRBV7-2 and TRBJ1-1; the match to TRBD1 covers 9 bases. Germline V gives CDR1 SGHTA, CDR2 FQGNSA. V trimming: 2 bases; J trimming: 6 bases; junction bases outside the gene matches: 13. The CDR3 covers 17 residues. The CDR3 nucleotides read TGTGCCAGCAGCTTACGGGGGACAGGGTCGGGAAGGGCTGAAGCTTTCTTT. This codes for CASSLRGTGSGRAEAFF.

As for this clonotype: Without the conserved terminal phenylalanine or tryptophan, this CDR3 likely stems from a read error. The V gene is TRBV7-3, the J gene TRBJ2-1, with a tentative D call TRBD2 (6 bases). CDR3 length: 15 amino acids. Between the trimmed V and J ends, which lost 1 base and 4 bases, there was a span of 11 bases. Germline CDR1 reads SGHTA; CDR2 reads FQGTGA. In nucleotides, the CDR3 is TGTGCCAGCAGCTTAATTCCTAGCGATTACAATGAGCAGTTCATC. This sequence encodes CASSLIPSDYNEQFI.

This clonotype was detected only a few times. This rearrangement joins TRBV6-6 to TRBJ2-2, with D perhaps being TRBD1 or TRBD2 (7 bases each). The CDR3 is 13 residues long. V lost 6 bases, J lost 7 bases, and 12 bases lay in between. CDR1 MNHNY and CDR2 SVGAGI come from the germline V gene (reference sequence). The CDR3, as DNA: TGTGCCAGCAGCACCAGGGGGGGCGGGGAGCTGTTTTTT. Translated, it gives CASSTRGGGELFF.